This entry lists 18 T cell receptor beta chains sequenced from one sample in a study of OX40 agonist ivuxolimab in advanced cancers. TCRdb's copy holds only in-frame clones and misses some; the assay was immunoSEQ multiplex PCR. The data contain about 92,000 clones, 91% of them singletons. The specimen comprised CD4+ or CD8+ T cells sorted from blood, sampled in a trial of the OX40 agonist ivuxolimab. These receptor sequences come from an adult with an advanced solid tumor such as melanoma, head and neck, liver or kidney cancer.

The V and J genes are TRBV28 and TRBJ2-3; 8 bases are a match to TRBD2. V gave up 8 bases and J gave up 2 bases; unmatched junction bases: 12. Germline-derived CDR1 and CDR2 are MDHEN and SYDVKM. This CDR3 is 16 amino acids long. In DNA, the CDR3 is TGTGCCAGCTGTCGGGGGGGAAGAGGACCCACAGATACGCAGTATTTT. It specifies CASCRGGRGPTDTQYF.

As DNA, the CDR3 is TGCGCCAGCAGCTTGTCACCTAGCACAGATACGCAGTATTTT. It is translated as CASSLSPSTDTQYF. The chain joins TRBV5-1 to TRBJ2-3; D is unclear. V gave up 1 base and J gave up 0 bases, with 6 bases separating them. Looked up from germline, CDR1 is SGHRS and CDR2 is YFSETQ. The CDR3 runs 14 residues. Based on the CDR3 plus reference TRBV5-1 and TRBJ2-3, the full variable domain is KAGVTQTPRYLIKTRGQQVTLSCSPISGHRSVSWYQQTPGQGLQFLFEYFSETQRNKGNFPGRFSGRQFSNSRSEMNVSTLELGDSALYLCASSLSPSTDTQYFGPGTRLTVL.

J is TRBJ2-2 and V is TRBV5-6; D unresolved. Trimming cost V 1 base and J 8 bases, with 15 bases left between them. Germline CDR1 is SGHDT and CDR2 is YYEEEE. CDR3 length: 15 amino acids. The CDR3 loop reads CASSLFSGVSGELFF. The CDR3 DNA follows: TGTGCCAGCAGCTTGTTCTCAGGAGTTTCGGGGGAGCTGTTTTTT.

The chain has TRBV7-2 and TRBJ2-1, with TRBD2 matching 7 bases. CDR3 length equals 13 residues. Germline CDR1 SGHTA, CDR2 FQGNSA. The J segment lost 7 bases and the V segment lost 6 bases, leaving 6 bases of the junction unmatched. CDR3 sequence reads: CASRLTSENEQFF. The CDR3 nucleotides read TGTGCCAGCAGACTAACTAGCGAGAATGAGCAGTTCTTC.

A single count supports this clone. In DNA form, the CDR3 reads TGTGCCAGCAGCTTAACCGGGGGGCGTAACTATGGCTACACCTTC. This sequence encodes CASSLTGGRNYGYTF. The V and J genes are TRBV9 and TRBJ1-2, with D possibly being TRBD1 (6 bases). Germline V gives CDR1 SGDLS, CDR2 YYNGEE. Trimming took off 4 bases at V and 1 base at J, with 14 bases between the two ends. The CDR3 has 15 amino acids.

This rearrangement joins TRBV19 to TRBJ2-7; 13 bases line up with TRBD2. Unmatched junction bases numbered 7, after V lost 3 bases and J lost 2 bases. This CDR3 has 17 residues. Germline V gene sequence: CDR1 LNHDA, CDR2 SQIVND (reference sequence). The CDR3 here is CASSIYGTSGVAYEQYF. The CDR3 DNA sequence: TGTGCCAGTAGTATCTACGGGACTAGCGGGGTTGCCTACGAGCAGTACTTC.

The gene calls are TRBV10-3 and TRBJ2-1; 12 nucleotides align to TRBD2. The CDR3 runs 15 residues. Germline assignment: CDR1 ENHRY and CDR2 SYGVKD. V lost 6 bases, J lost 7 bases, and 7 bases stayed unmatched. The CDR3 DNA sequence: TGTGCCATCAGGCCTAGCGGGAGGGCCCAAAATGAGCAGTTCTTC. Its translation is CAIRPSGRAQNEQFF.

The chain couples TRBV6-6 to TRBJ1-4; a weak D match, TRBD1 (6 bases). The CDR3 sequence is 13 residues long. V shed 8 bases and J shed 7 bases, with 14 bases lying between them. Germline CDR1 is MNHNY and CDR2 is SVGAGI (reference sequence). CDR3 DNA sequence: TGTGCCAGCTCAAGGGGGGAGGGTGAAAAACTGTTTTTT. It translates to CASSRGEGEKLFF.

This clone appeared a few times. CDR3 sequence reads: CASSLSNLAGGTNGGYTF. The CDR3 nucleotides read TGTGCCAGCAGCTTATCCAATTTGGCAGGGGGTACGAATGGTGGCTACACCTTC. The J gene is TRBJ1-2, the V gene TRBV7-2, with 7 bases aligning to TRBD1. This CDR3 region has 18 residues. From germline, CDR1 is SGHTA and CDR2 FQGNSA. J gave up 7 bases and V 2 bases, and 19 bases lay outside the gene matches.

The V gene is TRBV6-5, the J gene TRBJ2-2, with unresolved D. CDR3 length: 13 residues. Germline V CDR1 and CDR2: MNHEY, SVGAGI. The V and J ends lost 2 bases and 4 bases respectively, with 5 bases between them. The CDR3 spells CASSYAGTGELFF. The DNA of the CDR3 is TGTGCCAGCAGTTACGCAGGCACCGGGGAGCTGTTTTTT.

The chain carries TRBV19 and TRBJ1-5, with D possibly TRBD1 on 5 matching bases. Germline loops: CDR1 LNHDA, CDR2 SQIVND (reference sequence). The CDR3 covers 15 residues. Trimming pared 1 base from V and 5 bases from J, leaving 12 bases between. For the CDR3, the DNA is TGTGCCAGTAGTATAGTAGGTCCGGGGGATCAGCCCCAGCATTTT. Residues: CASSIVGPGDQPQHF.

The chain employs TRBV19 and TRBJ2-3; 9 nucleotides match TRBD2. J was trimmed by 0 bases and V by 8 bases; bases with no gene match: 6. The CDR3 has 15 residues. Germline V gives CDR1 LNHDA, CDR2 SQIVND (reference sequence). The chain's CDR3 is CASSGGRASTDTQYF. CDR3 bases: TGTGCCAGTTCCGGCGGGAGGGCTAGCACAGATACGCAGTATTTT.

V is TRBV19 and J is TRBJ2-3, with TRBD2 identical over 8 bases. V lost 4 bases, J lost 6 bases, and 6 bases stayed unmatched. Per the germline V gene, CDR1 is LNHDA and CDR2 is SQIVND (reference sequence). This CDR3 has 14 residues. The CDR3 spells CASSTPGGGDTQYF. The CDR3 DNA follows: TGTGCCAGTAGTACCCCCGGGGGGGGCGATACGCAGTATTTT.

V gene TRBV30 combines with J gene TRBJ1-1; D might be TRBD1 (5 bases). This CDR3 contains 13 residues. CDR1 and CDR2 from the germline V gene are GTSNPN and SVGIG (reference sequence). V was shortened by 2 bases and J by 2 bases, with 9 bases between the two germline ends. CDR3 in amino acids: CAWSWGPNTEAFF. CDR3 sequence (DNA): TGTGCCTGGAGTTGGGGACCTAACACTGAAGCTTTCTTT.

The gene calls are TRBV6-5 and TRBJ1-4; D remains ambiguous. The CDR3 runs 13 residues. V was shortened by 2 bases and J by 13 bases, with 14 bases between the two germline ends. Germline CDR1 MNHEY, CDR2 SVGAGI. DNA for the CDR3: TGTGCCAGCAGTTACACAGAAGGCTTTAGACTGTTTTTT. Translating it yields CASSYTEGFRLFF.

This chain joins TRBV6-6 and TRBJ1-4; D is undetermined. The CDR3 is 13 amino acids. The germline gives CDR1 MNHNY, CDR2 SVGAGI (reference sequence). V was cut by 2 bases and J by 8 bases, with 9 bases left in between. CDR3 in DNA: TGTGCCAGCAGTTACGACTACTGGGAAAAACTGTTTTTT. Its protein product is CASSYDYWEKLFF.

The V call is TRBV11-2, the J call TRBJ2-3, with D possibly matching TRBD2 (6 bases). The germline V gene encodes CDR1 SGHAT and CDR2 FQNNGV. Trimming removed 2 bases from V and 8 bases from J, with 20 bases in between. This CDR3 region has 16 residues. The CDR3 sequence is CASSLTVGGPQGTQYF. DNA for the CDR3: TGTGCCAGCAGCTTAACGGTGGGAGGCCCTCAGGGTACGCAGTATTTT.

The chain uses TRBV19 and TRBJ1-5; weak D call: TRBD1 (5 bases). The CDR3 totals 15 residues. V lost 5 bases to trimming and J lost 2 bases, with 13 bases between them. The V gene's germline CDR1 is LNHDA and CDR2 SQIVND (reference sequence). CDR3 region: CASSVQGTGNQPQHF. The CDR3 bases are TGTGCCAGTAGTGTCCAGGGTACTGGCAATCAGCCCCAGCATTTT.